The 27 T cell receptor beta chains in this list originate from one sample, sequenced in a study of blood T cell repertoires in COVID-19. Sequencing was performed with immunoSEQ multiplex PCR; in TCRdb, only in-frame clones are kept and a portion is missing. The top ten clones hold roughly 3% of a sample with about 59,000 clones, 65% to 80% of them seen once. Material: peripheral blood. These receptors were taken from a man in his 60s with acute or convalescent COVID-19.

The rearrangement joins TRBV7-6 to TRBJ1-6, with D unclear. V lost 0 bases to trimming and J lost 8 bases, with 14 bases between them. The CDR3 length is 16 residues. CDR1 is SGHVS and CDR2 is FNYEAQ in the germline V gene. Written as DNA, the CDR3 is TGTGCCAGCAGCTTAGCGCGGTCGGCCGGGGATTCACCCCTCCACTTT. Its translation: CASSLARSAGDSPLHF.

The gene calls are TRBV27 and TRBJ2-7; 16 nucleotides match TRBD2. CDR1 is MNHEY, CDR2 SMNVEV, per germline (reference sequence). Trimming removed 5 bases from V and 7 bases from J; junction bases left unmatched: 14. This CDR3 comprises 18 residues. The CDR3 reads CASSPQGLAGGAPREQYF. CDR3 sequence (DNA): TGTGCCAGCAGTCCCCAGGGACTAGCGGGAGGGGCCCCTAGAGAGCAGTACTTC.

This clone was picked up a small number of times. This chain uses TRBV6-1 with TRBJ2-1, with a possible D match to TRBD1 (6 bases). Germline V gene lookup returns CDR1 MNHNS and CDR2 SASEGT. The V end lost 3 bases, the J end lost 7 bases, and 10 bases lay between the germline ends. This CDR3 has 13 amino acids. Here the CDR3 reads CASSEDSWNEQFF. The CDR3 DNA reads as TGTGCCAGCAGTGAGGACAGTTGGAATGAGCAGTTCTTC.

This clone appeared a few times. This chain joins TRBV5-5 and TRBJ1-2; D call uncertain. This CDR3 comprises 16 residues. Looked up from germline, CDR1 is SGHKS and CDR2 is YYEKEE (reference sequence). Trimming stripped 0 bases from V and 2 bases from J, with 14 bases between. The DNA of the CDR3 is TGTGCCAGCAGCTTGGTATGGGCCGTCCCAAACTATGGCTACACCTTC. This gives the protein CASSLVWAVPNYGYTF.

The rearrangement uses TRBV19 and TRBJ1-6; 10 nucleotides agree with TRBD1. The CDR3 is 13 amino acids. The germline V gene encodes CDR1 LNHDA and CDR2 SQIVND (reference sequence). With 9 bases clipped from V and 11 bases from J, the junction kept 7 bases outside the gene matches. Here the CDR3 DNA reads TGTGCCAGCCTGCTTGGGACAGGGGCACCCCTCCACTTT. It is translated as CASLLGTGAPLHF.

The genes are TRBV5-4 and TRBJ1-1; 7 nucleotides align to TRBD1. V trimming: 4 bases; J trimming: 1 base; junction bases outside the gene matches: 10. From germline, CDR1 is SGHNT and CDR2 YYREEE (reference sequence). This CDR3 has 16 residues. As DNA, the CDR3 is TGTGCCAGCAGCGGCCCGGGACAGCATCCGAACACTGAAGCTTTCTTT. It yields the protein CASSGPGQHPNTEAFF. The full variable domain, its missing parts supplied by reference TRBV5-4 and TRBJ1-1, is ETGVTQSPTHLIKTRGQQVTLRCSSQSGHNTVSWYQQALGQGPQFIFQYYREEENGRGNFPPRFSGLQFPNYSSELNVNALELDDSALYLCASSGPGQHPNTEAFFGQGTRLTVV.

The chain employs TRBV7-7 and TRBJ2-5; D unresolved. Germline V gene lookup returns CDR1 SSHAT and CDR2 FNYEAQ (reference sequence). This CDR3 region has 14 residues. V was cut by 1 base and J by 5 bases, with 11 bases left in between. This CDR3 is CASSLGAGSETQYF. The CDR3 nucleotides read TGTGCCAGCAGCTTAGGGGCTGGCTCTGAGACCCAGTACTTC.

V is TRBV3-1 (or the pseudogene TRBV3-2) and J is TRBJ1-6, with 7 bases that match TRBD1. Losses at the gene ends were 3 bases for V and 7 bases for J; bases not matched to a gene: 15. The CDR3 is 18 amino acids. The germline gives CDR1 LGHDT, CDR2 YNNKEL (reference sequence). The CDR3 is CASSHSPMTGRKNSPLHF. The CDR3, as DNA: TGTGCCAGCAGCCATTCACCAATGACAGGGCGCAAAAATTCACCCCTCCACTTT.

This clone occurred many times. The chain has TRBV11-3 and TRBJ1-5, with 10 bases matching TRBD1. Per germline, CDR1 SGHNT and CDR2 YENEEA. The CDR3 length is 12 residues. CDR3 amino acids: CVDRGIREPQHF. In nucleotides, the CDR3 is TGTGTGGACAGGGGGATTAGAGAGCCCCAGCATTTT.

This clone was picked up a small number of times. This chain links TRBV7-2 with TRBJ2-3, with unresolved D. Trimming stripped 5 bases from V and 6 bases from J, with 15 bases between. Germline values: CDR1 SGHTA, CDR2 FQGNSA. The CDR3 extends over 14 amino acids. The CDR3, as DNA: TGTGCCAGCAGCCTTTTAGCCCTTTTCGATACGCAGTATTTT. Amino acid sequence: CASSLLALFDTQYF. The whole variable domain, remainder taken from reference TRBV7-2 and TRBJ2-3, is GAGVSQSPSNKVTEKGKDVELRCDPISGHTALYWYRQSLGQGLEFLIYFQGNSAPDKSGLPSDRFSAERTGGSVSTLTIQRTQQEDSAVYLCASSLLALFDTQYFGPGTRLTVL.

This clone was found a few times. The CDR3 coding sequence is TGCGCCAGCAGCTCCTCCAACCCCCGGCGGGGGGACACTGAAGCTTTCTTT. Amino acid sequence: CASSSSNPRRGDTEAFF. V gene TRBV5-1 combines with J gene TRBJ1-1; TRBD1 is a possible D gene (5 bases). The CDR3 runs 17 residues. Germline V gene sequence: CDR1 SGHRS, CDR2 YFSETQ. The V and J ends lost 3 bases and 3 bases respectively, with 21 bases between them.

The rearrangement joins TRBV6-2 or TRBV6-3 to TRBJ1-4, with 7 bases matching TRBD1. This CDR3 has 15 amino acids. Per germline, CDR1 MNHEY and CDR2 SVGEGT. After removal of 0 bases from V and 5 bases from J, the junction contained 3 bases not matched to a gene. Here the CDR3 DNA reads TGTGCCAGCAGTTACTCGAAGGGGGCCAATGAAAAACTGTTTTTT. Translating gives CASSYSKGANEKLFF.

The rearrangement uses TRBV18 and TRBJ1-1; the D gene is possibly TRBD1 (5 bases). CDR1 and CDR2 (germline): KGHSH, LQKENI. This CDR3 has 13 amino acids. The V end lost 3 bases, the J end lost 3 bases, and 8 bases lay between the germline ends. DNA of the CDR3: TGTGCCAGCTCACCGCGGGGGTACACTGAAGCTTTCTTT. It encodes CASSPRGYTEAFF.

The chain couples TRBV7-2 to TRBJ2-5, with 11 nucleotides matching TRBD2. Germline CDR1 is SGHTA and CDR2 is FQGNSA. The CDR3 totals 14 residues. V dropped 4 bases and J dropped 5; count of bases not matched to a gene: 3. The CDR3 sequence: CASSSLAGGETQYF. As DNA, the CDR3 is TGTGCCAGCAGCTCTCTAGCGGGAGGCGAGACCCAGTACTTC.

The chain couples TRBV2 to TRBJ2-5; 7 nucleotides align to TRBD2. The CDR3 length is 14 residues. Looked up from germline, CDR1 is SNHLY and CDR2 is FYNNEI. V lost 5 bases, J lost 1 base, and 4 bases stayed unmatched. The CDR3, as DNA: TGTGCCAGCAGTCCTAGCGGACCCCAAGAGACCCAGTACTTC. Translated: CASSPSGPQETQYF.

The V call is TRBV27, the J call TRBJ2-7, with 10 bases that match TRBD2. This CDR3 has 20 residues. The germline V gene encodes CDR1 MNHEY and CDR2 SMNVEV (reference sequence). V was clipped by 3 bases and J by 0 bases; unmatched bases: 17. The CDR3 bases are TGTGCCAGCAGTTTGGAACCGCCGGGACTAGCGTTAAGGAGCTCCTACGAGCAGTACTTC. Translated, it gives CASSLEPPGLALRSSYEQYF.

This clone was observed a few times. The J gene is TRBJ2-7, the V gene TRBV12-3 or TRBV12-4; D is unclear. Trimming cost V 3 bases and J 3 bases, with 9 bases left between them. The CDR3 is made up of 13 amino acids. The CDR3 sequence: CASSLGSYYEQYF. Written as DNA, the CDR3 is TGTGCCAGCAGTTTGGGCTCGTACTACGAGCAGTACTTC.

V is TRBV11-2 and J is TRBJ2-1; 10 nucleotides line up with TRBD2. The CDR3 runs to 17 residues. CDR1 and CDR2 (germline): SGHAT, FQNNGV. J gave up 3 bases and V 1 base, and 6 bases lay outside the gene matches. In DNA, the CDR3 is TGTGCCAGCAGCTTAGTGAGCGGGAGGGCCATCTACAATGAGCAGTTCTTC. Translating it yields CASSLVSGRAIYNEQFF.

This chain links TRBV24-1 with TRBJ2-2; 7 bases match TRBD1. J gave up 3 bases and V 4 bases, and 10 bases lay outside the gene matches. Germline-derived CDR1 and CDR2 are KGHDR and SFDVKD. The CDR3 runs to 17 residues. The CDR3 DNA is TGTGCCACCAGTGAATGGGGACAGTACCCATACACCGGGGAGCTGTTTTTT. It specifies CATSEWGQYPYTGELFF.

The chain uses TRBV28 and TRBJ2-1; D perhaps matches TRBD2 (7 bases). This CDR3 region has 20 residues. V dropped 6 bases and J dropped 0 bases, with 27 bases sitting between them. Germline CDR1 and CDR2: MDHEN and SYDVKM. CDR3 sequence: CASREGGEAGLQGSYNEQFF. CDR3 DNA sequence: TGTGCCAGCAGAGAGGGGGGGGAAGCGGGTCTACAAGGCTCCTACAATGAGCAGTTCTTC.

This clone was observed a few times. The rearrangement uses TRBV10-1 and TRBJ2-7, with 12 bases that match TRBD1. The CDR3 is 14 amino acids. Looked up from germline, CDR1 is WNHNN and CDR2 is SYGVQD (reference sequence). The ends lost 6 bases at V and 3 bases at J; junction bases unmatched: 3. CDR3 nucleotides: TGCGCCAGCAGGGGGACAGGGGGCGTCTACGAGCAGTACTTC. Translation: CASRGTGGVYEQYF.

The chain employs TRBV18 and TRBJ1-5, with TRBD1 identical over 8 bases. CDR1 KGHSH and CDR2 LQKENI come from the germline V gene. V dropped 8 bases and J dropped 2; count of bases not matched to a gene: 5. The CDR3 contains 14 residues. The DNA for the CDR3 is TGTGCCAGCCGCGGACAGGGCGGCAATCAGCCCCAGCATTTT. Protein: CASRGQGGNQPQHF.

Here the CDR3 reads CASSPEFMNTEAFF. In DNA form, the CDR3 reads TGTGCCAGCAGCCCCGAGTTCATGAACACTGAAGCTTTCTTT. This chain connects TRBV3-1 (or the pseudogene TRBV3-2) to TRBJ1-1; D remains ambiguous. V gave up 4 bases and J gave up 0 bases, with 9 bases separating them. Germline CDR1 is LGHDT and CDR2 is YNNKEL (reference sequence). The CDR3 runs 14 residues.

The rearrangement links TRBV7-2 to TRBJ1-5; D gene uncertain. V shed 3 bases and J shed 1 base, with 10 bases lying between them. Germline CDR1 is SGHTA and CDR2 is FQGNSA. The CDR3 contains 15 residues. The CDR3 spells CASSFSPGSNQPQHF. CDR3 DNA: TGTGCCAGCAGCTTTTCGCCCGGGAGCAATCAGCCCCAGCATTTT. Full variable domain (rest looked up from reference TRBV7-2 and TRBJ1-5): GAGVSQSPSNKVTEKGKDVELRCDPISGHTALYWYRQSLGQGLEFLIYFQGNSAPDKSGLPSDRFSAERTGGSVSTLTIQRTQQEDSAVYLCASSFSPGSNQPQHFGDGTRLSIL.

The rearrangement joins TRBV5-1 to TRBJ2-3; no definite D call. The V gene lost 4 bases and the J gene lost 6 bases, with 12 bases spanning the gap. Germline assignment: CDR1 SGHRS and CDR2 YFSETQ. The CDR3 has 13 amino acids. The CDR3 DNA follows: TGCGCCAGCAGCCCCTTATCCGAGGATACGCAGTATTTT. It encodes CASSPLSEDTQYF. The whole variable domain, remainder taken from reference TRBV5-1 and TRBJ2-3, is KAGVTQTPRYLIKTRGQQVTLSCSPISGHRSVSWYQQTPGQGLQFLFEYFSETQRNKGNFPGRFSGRQFSNSRSEMNVSTLELGDSALYLCASSPLSEDTQYFGPGTRLTVL.

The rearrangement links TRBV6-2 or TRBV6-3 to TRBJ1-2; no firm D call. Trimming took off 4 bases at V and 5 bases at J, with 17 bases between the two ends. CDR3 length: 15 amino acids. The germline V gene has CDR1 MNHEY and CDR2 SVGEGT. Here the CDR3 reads CASSSGPWTGYGYTF. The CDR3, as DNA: TGTGCCAGCAGTTCCGGACCCTGGACGGGGTATGGCTACACCTTC.

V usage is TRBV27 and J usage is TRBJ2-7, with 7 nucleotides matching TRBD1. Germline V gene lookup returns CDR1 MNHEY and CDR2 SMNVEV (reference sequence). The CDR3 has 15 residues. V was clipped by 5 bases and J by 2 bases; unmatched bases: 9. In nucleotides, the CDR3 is TGTGCCAGCAGTCCCCTCGACAGGGATCCCTACGAGCAGTACTTC. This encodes CASSPLDRDPYEQYF.